This TCR beta chain was captured in a study of monozygotic twins with inflammatory bowel disease. No DNA is given; TCRdb re-called the 5' RACE reads and lists each CDR3 protein once. Seen in this sample are about 160,000 distinct CDR3 sequences; the ten most common clones hold 2% to 2.5%. This CDR3 region has 17 residues. Germline assignment: CDR1 SGHAT and CDR2 FQNNGV. The sequence was collected from a human donor with ulcerative colitis or Crohn's disease, or a healthy co-twin of an affected twin (not recorded which). The chain combines TRBV11-2 with TRBJ2-1; TCRdb selects TRBD2, and the lack of DNA leaves this call unchecked. The sequencing input was blood. Here the CDR3 reads CASSLSGTSGGGGEQFF.